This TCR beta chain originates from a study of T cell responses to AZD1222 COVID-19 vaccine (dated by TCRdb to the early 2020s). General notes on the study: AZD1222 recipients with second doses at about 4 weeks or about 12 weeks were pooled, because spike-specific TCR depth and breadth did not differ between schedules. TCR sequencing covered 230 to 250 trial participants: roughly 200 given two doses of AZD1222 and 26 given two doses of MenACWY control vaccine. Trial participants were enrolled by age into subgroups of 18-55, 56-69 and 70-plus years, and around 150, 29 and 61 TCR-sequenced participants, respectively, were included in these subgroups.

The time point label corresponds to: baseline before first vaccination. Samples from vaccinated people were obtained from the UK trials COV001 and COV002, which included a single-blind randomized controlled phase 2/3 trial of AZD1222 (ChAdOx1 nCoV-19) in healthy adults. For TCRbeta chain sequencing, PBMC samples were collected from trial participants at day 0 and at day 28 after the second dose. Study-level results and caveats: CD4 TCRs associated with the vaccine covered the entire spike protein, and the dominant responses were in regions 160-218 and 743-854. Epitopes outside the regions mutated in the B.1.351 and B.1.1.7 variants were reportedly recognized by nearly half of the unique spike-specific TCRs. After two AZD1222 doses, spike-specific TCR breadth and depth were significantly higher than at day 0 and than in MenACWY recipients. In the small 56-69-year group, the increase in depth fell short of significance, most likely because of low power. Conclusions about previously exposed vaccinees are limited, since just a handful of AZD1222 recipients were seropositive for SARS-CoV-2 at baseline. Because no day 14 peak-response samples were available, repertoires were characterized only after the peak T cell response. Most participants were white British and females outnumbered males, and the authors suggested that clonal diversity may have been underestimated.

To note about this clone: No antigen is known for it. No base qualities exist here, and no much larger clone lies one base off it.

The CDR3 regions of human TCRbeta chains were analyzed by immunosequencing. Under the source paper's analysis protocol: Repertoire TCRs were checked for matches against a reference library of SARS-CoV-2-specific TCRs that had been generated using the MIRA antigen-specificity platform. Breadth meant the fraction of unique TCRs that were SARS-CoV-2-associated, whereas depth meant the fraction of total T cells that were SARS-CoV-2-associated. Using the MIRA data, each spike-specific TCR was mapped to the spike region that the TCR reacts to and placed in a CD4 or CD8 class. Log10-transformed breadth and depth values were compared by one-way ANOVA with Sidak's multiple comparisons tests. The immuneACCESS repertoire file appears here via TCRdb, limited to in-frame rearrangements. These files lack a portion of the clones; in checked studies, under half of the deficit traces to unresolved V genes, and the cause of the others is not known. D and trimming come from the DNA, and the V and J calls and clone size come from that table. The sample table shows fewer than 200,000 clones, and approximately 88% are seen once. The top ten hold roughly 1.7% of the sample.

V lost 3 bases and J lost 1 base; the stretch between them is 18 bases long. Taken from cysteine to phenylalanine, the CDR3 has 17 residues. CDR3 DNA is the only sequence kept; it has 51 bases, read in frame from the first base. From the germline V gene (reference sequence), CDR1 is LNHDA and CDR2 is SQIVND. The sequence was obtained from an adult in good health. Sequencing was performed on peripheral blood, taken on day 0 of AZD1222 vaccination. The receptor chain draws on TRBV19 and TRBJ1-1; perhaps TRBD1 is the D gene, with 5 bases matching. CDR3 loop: CASSIPYPGRPNTEAFF. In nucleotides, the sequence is TGTGCCAGTAGTATCCCCTACCCAGGGCGCCCGAACACTGAAGCTTTCTTT.